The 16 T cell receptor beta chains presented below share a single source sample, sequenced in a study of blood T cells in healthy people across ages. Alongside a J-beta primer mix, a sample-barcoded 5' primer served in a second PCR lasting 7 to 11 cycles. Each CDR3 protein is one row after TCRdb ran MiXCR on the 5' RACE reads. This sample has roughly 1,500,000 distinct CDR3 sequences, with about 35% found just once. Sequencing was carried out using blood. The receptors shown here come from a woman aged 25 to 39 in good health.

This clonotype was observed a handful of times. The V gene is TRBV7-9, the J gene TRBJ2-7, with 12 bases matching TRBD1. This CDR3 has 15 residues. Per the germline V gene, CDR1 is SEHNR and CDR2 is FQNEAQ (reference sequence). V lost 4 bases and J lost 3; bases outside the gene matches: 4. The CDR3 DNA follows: TGTGCCAGCAGCTCCGGGACAGGGGGCTTCTACGAGCAGTACTTC. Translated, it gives CASSSGTGGFYEQYF.

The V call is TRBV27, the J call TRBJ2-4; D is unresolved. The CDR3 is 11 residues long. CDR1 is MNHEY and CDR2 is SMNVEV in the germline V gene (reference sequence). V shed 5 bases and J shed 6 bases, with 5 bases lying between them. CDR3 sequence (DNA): TGTGCCAGCAGTCTTCCAAACATTCAGTACTTC. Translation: CASSLPNIQYF.

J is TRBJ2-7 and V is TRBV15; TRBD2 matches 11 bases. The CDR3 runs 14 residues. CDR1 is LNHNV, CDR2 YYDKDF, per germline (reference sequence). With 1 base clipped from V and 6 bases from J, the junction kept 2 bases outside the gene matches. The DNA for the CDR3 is TGTGCCACCAGCAGAGGACTAGCGGGAATCGAGCAGTACTTC. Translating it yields CATSRGLAGIEQYF.

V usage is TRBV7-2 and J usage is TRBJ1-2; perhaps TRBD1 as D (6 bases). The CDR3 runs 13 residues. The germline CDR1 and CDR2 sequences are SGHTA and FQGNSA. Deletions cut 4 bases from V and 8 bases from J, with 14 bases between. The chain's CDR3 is CASSSGASQGYTF. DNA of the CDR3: TGTGCCAGCAGCTCGGGGGCCTCTCAAGGCTACACCTTC.

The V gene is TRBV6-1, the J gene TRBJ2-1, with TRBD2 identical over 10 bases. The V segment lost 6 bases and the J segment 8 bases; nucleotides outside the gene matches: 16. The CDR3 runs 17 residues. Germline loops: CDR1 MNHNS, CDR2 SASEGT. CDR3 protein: CASRVAASGGQGYEQFF. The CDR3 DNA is TGTGCCAGCAGGGTAGCGGCTAGCGGGGGCCAGGGCTATGAGCAGTTCTTC.

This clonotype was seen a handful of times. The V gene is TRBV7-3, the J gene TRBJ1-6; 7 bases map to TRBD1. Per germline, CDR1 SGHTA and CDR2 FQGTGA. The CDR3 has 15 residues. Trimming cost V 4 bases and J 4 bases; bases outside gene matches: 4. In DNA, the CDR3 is TGTGCCAGCAGCTCCAGGGGGGCGTATAATTCACCCCTCCACTTT. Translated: CASSSRGAYNSPLHF.

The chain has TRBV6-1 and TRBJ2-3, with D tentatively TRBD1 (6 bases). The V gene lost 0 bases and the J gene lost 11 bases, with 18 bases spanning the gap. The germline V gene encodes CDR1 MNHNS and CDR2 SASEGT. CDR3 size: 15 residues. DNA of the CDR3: TGTGCCAGCAGTGAAGCGCCGGGACAAATTTATGAGCAGTATTTT. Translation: CASSEAPGQIYEQYF.

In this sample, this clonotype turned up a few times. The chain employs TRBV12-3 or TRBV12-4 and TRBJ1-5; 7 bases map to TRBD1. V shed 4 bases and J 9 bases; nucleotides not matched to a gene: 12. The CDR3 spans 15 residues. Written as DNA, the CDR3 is TGTGCCAGCAGTTCCCAGACAGGGAATTGTCGGCCCCAGCATTTT. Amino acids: CASSSQTGNCRPQHF.

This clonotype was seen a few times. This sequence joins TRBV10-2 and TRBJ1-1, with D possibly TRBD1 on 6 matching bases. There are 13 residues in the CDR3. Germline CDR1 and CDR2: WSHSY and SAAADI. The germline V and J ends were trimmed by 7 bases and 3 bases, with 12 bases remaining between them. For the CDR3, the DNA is TGCGCCAGCAATTTACAGGGTTACACTGAAGCTTTCTTT. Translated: CASNLQGYTEAFF.

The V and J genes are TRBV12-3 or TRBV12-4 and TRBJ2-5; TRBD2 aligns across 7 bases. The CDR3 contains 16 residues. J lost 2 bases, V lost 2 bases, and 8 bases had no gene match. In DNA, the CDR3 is TGTGCCAGCAGTTTACTGGCGGGAGTTAATCAAGAGACCCAGTACTTC. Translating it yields CASSLLAGVNQETQYF.

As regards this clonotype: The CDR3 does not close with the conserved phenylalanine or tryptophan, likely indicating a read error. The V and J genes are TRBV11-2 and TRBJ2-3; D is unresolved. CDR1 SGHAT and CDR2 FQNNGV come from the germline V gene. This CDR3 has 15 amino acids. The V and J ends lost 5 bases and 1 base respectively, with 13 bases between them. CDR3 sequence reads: CASSPGRQGTDTQYS. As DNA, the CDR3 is TGTGCCAGCAGCCCGGGCCGACAAGGCACAGATACGCAGTATTCT.

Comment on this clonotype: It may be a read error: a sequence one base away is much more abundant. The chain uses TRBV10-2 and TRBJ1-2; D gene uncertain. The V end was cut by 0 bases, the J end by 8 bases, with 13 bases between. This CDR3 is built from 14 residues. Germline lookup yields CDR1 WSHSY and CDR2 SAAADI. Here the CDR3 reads CASSESGPTWGYTF. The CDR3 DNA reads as TGCGCCAGCAGTGAGTCGGGCCCGACGTGGGGCTACACCTTC.

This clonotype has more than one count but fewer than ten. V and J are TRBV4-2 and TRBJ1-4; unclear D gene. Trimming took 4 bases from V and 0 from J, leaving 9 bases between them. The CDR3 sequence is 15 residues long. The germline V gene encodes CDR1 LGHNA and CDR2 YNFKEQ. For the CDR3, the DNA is TGTGCCAGCAGCCCCGAGTGGTCAACTAATGAAAAACTGTTTTTT. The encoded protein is CASSPEWSTNEKLFF.

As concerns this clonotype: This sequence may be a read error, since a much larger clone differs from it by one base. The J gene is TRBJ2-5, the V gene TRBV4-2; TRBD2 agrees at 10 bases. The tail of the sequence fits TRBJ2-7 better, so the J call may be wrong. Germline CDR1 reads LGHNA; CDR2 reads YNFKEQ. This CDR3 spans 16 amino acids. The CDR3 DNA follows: TGTGCCGGCAGCCAAGATATGGCTAGCGGGGGCTACGAGCAGTACTTC. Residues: CAGSQDMASGGYEQYF.

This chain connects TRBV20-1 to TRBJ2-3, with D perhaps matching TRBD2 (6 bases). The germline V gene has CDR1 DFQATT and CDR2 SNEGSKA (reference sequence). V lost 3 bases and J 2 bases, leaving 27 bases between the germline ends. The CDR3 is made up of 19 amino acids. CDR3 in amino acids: CSASTGTAGPGTNTDTQYF. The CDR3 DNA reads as TGCAGTGCTAGTACGGGAACCGCGGGACCCGGAACGAACACAGATACGCAGTATTTT.

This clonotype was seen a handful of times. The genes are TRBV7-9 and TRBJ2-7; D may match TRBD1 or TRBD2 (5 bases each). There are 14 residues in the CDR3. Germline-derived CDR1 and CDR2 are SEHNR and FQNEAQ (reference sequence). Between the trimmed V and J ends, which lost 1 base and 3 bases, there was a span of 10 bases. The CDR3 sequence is CASSLGGSIYEQYF. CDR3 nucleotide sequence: TGTGCCAGCAGCTTAGGGGGGTCTATCTACGAGCAGTACTTC.